These 22 T cell receptor beta chains came from one sample sequenced in a study of T cells after yellow fever vaccination. TCRdb itself ran the 5' RACE reads through MiXCR, one entry per CDR3 protein. The sample holds 250,000 to 350,000 distinct CDR3 sequences; around 7% are singletons and the top ten take 15% to 20%. Sequences were derived from PBMCs, sampled 45 days after the first yellow fever vaccination. The receptor source for this set is a man between 18 and 35 years old who received the YFV17D yellow fever vaccine.

V usage is TRBV6-5 and J usage is TRBJ2-5, with 10 nucleotides matching TRBD2. V lost 2 bases to trimming and J lost 5 bases; unmatched junction nucleotides: 8. Germline assignment: CDR1 MNHEY and CDR2 SVGAGI. This CDR3 region has 16 residues. The DNA of the CDR3 is TGTGCCAGCAGTTACCTTCCGGGACTAGCGTGGGAGACCCAGTACTTC. Translated, it gives CASSYLPGLAWETQYF.

This clonotype was found many times. This chain joins TRBV7-2 and TRBJ1-1, with TRBD1 as a possible D gene (6 bases). Germline CDR1 SGHTA, CDR2 FQGNSA. The V end was cut by 5 bases, the J end by 0 bases, with 16 bases between. The CDR3 runs to 16 residues. CDR3 residues: CASSEEQGPLNTEAFF. The DNA of the CDR3 is TGTGCCAGCAGCGAAGAACAGGGCCCGTTGAACACTGAAGCTTTCTTT.

This sequence joins TRBV10-3 and TRBJ2-1; D remains unclear. This CDR3 is 12 amino acids long. Looked up from germline, CDR1 is ENHRY and CDR2 is SYGVKD. Trimming removed 6 bases at V and 7 bases at J, with 10 bases between. The CDR3 region has the DNA TGTGCCATCAGGTTGTACTCAAATGAGCAGTTCTTC. This translates into CAIRLYSNEQFF.

This clonotype was seen only a few times. This sequence joins TRBV29-1 and TRBJ2-5; D may be TRBD1 (6 bases). CDR1 SQVTM and CDR2 ANQGSEA come from the germline V gene. The CDR3 covers 16 residues. The germline V and J ends were trimmed by 1 base and 2 bases, with 17 bases remaining between them. DNA of the CDR3: TGCAGCGTTGAAGGGACAAAAGGGGGTAATCAAGAGACCCAGTACTTC. Its protein is CSVEGTKGGNQETQYF.

In its sample, this clonotype was seen many times. The chain has TRBV4-1 and TRBJ2-7, with D possibly being TRBD1 (7 bases). The V gene's germline CDR1 is MGHRA and CDR2 YSYEKL. V was trimmed by 1 base and J by 1 base, leaving 17 bases between them. The CDR3 contains 17 residues. CDR3 sequence (DNA): TGCGCCAGCAGCCAAGGACCCCAGGGGGGTAGGTCCTACGAGCAGTACGTC. It codes for CASSQGPQGGRSYEQYV.

This clonotype showed up just a few times. The chain has TRBV7-2 and TRBJ2-5, with D maybe TRBD2 (6 bases). Germline CDR1 and CDR2: SGHTA and FQGNSA. This CDR3 comprises 15 residues. Trimming cost V 4 bases and J 5 bases, with 17 bases left between them. The CDR3 loop is CASSSLGAGRETQYF. In DNA, the CDR3 is TGTGCCAGCAGCTCGTTGGGCGCGGGGAGGGAGACCCAGTACTTC.

This rearrangement joins TRBV5-1 to TRBJ1-1; D remains unclear. The CDR3 is 13 residues long. With 2 bases removed from V and 6 bases from J, the gap between germline ends came to 11 bases. Germline V gene sequence: CDR1 SGHRS, CDR2 YFSETQ. For the CDR3, the DNA is TGCGCCAGCAGCTTTTGGCAGGAATCTGAAGCTTTCTTT. Residues: CASSFWQESEAFF.

A few counts support this clonotype. The V call is TRBV5-1, the J call TRBJ2-1; D remains unclear. Trimming took off 0 bases at V and 7 bases at J, with 11 bases between the two ends. The length of the CDR3 is 14 residues. Germline V lookup: CDR1 SGHRS, CDR2 YFSETQ. CDR3 loop: CASSLENRLNEQFF. CDR3 DNA: TGCGCCAGCAGCTTGGAAAACAGATTGAATGAGCAGTTCTTC.

Worth noting for this clonotype: One junction end disagrees with the germline gene, perhaps due to a read error. V usage is TRBV10-3 and J usage is TRBJ2-3, with 8 bases aligning to TRBD1. From germline, CDR1 is ENHRY and CDR2 SYGVKD. CDR3 length equals 16 residues. The chain's CDR3 is CTIQIGRDRGSDTQYF. CDR3 nucleotide sequence: TGTACCATCCAAATCGGTCGCGACAGGGGTTCAGATACGCAGTATTTT.

This clonotype was seen many times. J is TRBJ2-3 and V is TRBV10-1; D call uncertain. Germline V lookup: CDR1 WNHNN, CDR2 SYGVQD (reference sequence). Trimming removed 3 bases from V and 3 bases from J, with 10 bases in between. The CDR3 extends over 14 amino acids. The CDR3 DNA reads as TGCGCCAGCAGTGATAGCTCAAGGACAGATACGCAGTATTTT. This translates into CASSDSSRTDTQYF.

V is TRBV12-3 or TRBV12-4 and J is TRBJ1-4; D gene ambiguous. V gave up 3 bases and J gave up 7 bases, with 12 bases separating them. The CDR3 contains 14 residues. Here the CDR3 reads CASSLHPGGEKLFF. For the CDR3, the DNA is TGTGCCAGCAGTTTGCACCCCGGAGGTGAAAAACTGTTTTTT.

This clonotype has more than one count but fewer than ten. The chain has TRBV20-1 and TRBJ2-6; 7 nucleotides match TRBD1. This CDR3 spans 18 amino acids. Germline-derived CDR1 and CDR2 are DFQATT and SNEGSKA (reference sequence). Unmatched junction bases numbered 13, after V lost 5 bases and J lost 0 bases. CDR3 sequence (DNA): TGCAGTGCTGATATTCAGGGACAGACCAACTCTGGGGCCAACGTCCTGACTTTC. Translating gives CSADIQGQTNSGANVLTF.

This clonotype appeared many times. The rearrangement uses TRBV2 and TRBJ2-7, with 8 bases matching TRBD1. CDR1 is SNHLY and CDR2 is FYNNEI in the germline V gene. The CDR3 loop spans 14 amino acids. The trim removed 3 bases at V and 4 bases at J, leaving 5 bases unmatched. This chain's CDR3 is CASSDWTGSYEQYV. Written as DNA, the CDR3 is TGTGCCAGCAGTGACTGGACAGGGAGTTACGAGCAGTACGTC.

This chain joins TRBV10-3 and TRBJ2-3; 11 bases align to TRBD1. Trimming at V came to 6 bases and at J to 1 base, leaving 0 bases not matched to a gene. Germline CDR1 ENHRY, CDR2 SYGVKD. The CDR3 consists of 14 residues. CDR3 loop: CAIRDRGRTDTQYF. CDR3 in DNA: TGTGCCATCAGGGACAGGGGGCGCACAGATACGCAGTATTTT.

CDR3 loop: CASSQDPGTGTGELFF. Written as DNA, the CDR3 is TGCGCCAGCAGCCAAGACCCCGGGACAGGGACCGGGGAGCTGTTTTTT. The V gene is TRBV4-3, the J gene TRBJ2-2, with 9 bases matching TRBD1. With 0 bases clipped from V and 5 bases from J, the junction kept 4 bases outside the gene matches. Germline-derived CDR1 and CDR2 are LGHNA and YSLEER. The CDR3 consists of 16 residues.

In this sample, this clonotype turned up many times. CDR3 bases: TGTGCCAGCAGTGAAGACAGGGGGCTGTGGAATGAGCAGTTCTTC. It yields the protein CASSEDRGLWNEQFF. The gene calls are TRBV6-1 and TRBJ2-1; 9 nucleotides agree with TRBD1. J was trimmed by 7 bases and V by 1 base; bases with no gene match: 5. Germline CDR1 is MNHNS and CDR2 is SASEGT. The CDR3 is 15 amino acids.

This clonotype showed up just a few times. The chain recombines TRBV4-3 with TRBJ2-3; possible D gene TRBD2, 7 bases. Between the trimmed V and J ends, which lost 10 bases and 0 bases, there was a span of 17 bases. This CDR3 region has 15 residues. In germline, CDR1 is LGHNA, CDR2 YSLEER. In DNA form, the CDR3 reads TGCGCCACCTCTAAATGGGGGGGCAGCACAGATACGCAGTATTTT. It is translated as CATSKWGGSTDTQYF.

The chain couples TRBV11-2 to TRBJ2-4; 16 nucleotides agree with TRBD2. V lost 5 bases, J lost 6 bases, and 10 bases stayed unmatched. CDR1 is SGHAT, CDR2 FQNNGV, per germline. CDR3 size: 18 residues. CDR3 DNA: TGTGCCAGCAGCAACACCGGGACTAGCGGGGGGGCGGGAAACATTCAGTACTTC. Translated, it gives CASSNTGTSGGAGNIQYF.

This clonotype was detected many times. The gene calls are TRBV12-3 or TRBV12-4 and TRBJ1-4; no firm D call. V was clipped by 2 bases and J by 4 bases, with 8 bases between them. There are 14 residues in the CDR3. The CDR3 spells CASSLQAINEKLFF. CDR3 coding DNA: TGTGCCAGCAGTTTACAGGCGATTAATGAAAAACTGTTTTTT.

The rearrangement joins TRBV2 to TRBJ2-3, with no clear D. Germline V gene lookup returns CDR1 SNHLY and CDR2 FYNNEI. V was shortened by 8 bases and J by 1 base, with 13 bases between the two germline ends. The CDR3 loop spans 14 amino acids. The CDR3 loop reads CASRRLTRTDTQYF. CDR3 nucleotide sequence: TGTGCCAGCCGAAGGTTGACCCGCACAGATACGCAGTATTTT.

This clonotype appeared many times. The rearrangement links TRBV7-2 to TRBJ2-3, with D perhaps matching TRBD2 (6 bases). Trimming took off 1 base at V and 3 bases at J, with 11 bases between the two ends. The CDR3 length is 15 residues. The V gene's germline CDR1 is SGHTA and CDR2 FQGNSA. CDR3 residues: CASSLVSGVTDTQYF. CDR3 nucleotides: TGTGCCAGCAGCTTAGTGTCGGGGGTTACAGATACGCAGTATTTT.

The chain recombines TRBV4-3 with TRBJ1-2; weak D call: TRBD1 (5 bases). Trimming shortened V by 4 bases and J by 2 bases, and 20 bases separated the two germline ends. The germline CDR1 and CDR2 sequences are LGHNA and YSLEER. This CDR3 is built from 17 residues. The CDR3: CASSPRRTLLFNYGYTF. In DNA, the CDR3 is TGCGCCAGCAGCCCCCGAAGGACACTTCTCTTCAACTATGGCTACACCTTC.